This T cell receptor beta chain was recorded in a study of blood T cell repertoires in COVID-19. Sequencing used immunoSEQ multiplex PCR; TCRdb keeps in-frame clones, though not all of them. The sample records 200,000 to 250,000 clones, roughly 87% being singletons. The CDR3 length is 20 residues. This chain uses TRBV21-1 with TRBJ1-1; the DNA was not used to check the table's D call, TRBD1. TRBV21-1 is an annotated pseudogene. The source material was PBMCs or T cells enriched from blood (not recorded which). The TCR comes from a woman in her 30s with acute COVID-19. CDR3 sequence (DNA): TGTGCCAGCAGCAGCGCTACGTCGGGCAGGGGCCACGTCCGGAACACTGAAGCTTTCTTT. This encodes CASSSATSGRGHVRNTEAFF.